The 30 T cell receptor beta chains below all came from one sample that was sequenced in a study of cytomegalovirus exposure and HLA in healthy donors. The PCR employed 60 Vbeta primers together with 13 Jbeta primers. The assay was immunoSEQ multiplex PCR, and TCRdb's table has in-frame clones only and misses some. Of over 150,000 clones in the sample, around 80% were seen once. The specimen sequenced was PBMCs. The receptors derive from a man aged 18 to 29 in good health and CMV-seronegative.

Only one count was recorded for this clone. The chain couples TRBV10-3 to TRBJ2-1, with 8 bases fitting TRBD2. The CDR3 is 15 amino acids. CDR1 and CDR2 from the germline V gene are ENHRY and SYGVKD. Trimming removed 8 bases from V and 3 bases from J; junction bases left unmatched: 9. The CDR3 region is CAIGREAGVYNEQFF. The CDR3 DNA reads as TGTGCCATCGGGAGGGAAGCGGGAGTCTACAATGAGCAGTTCTTC.

V gene TRBV4-1 combines with J gene TRBJ1-5; D possibly corresponds to TRBD1 (5 bases). CDR1 and CDR2 (germline): MGHRA, YSYEKL. CDR3 length equals 15 residues. V dropped 0 bases and J dropped 7 bases, with 13 bases sitting between them. The DNA for the CDR3 is TGCGCCAGCAGCCAAGATCGATGGAGGGGACAGCCCCAGCATTTT. Its translation is CASSQDRWRGQPQHF.

This chain joins TRBV7-9 and TRBJ1-1, with 7 positions matching TRBD1. V shed 5 bases, J shed 0 bases, and the junction held 9 bases outside the gene matches. Looked up from germline, CDR1 is SEHNR and CDR2 is FQNEAQ (reference sequence). The CDR3 spans 16 residues. The CDR3 region has the DNA TGTGCCAGCAGCCCTCTTTCACAGGGGTTGAACACTGAAGCTTTCTTT. Its translation: CASSPLSQGLNTEAFF.

This rearrangement joins TRBV6-5 to TRBJ1-2, with 10 bases fitting TRBD1. The V gene's germline CDR1 is MNHEY and CDR2 SVGAGI. CDR3 length: 16 amino acids. V trimming: 0 bases; J trimming: 4 bases; junction bases outside the gene matches: 5. Written as DNA, the CDR3 is TGTGCCAGCAGTTACTCCGGACAGGGGGTGAGCTATGGCTACACCTTC. It codes for CASSYSGQGVSYGYTF.

The CDR3 DNA reads as TGTGCCAGCAGCTCTTCAGGGGGCCCGAGAAAACTGTTTTTT. Residues: CASSSSGGPRKLFF. The V call is TRBV5-4, the J call TRBJ1-4; 8 bases map to TRBD1. CDR1 is SGHNT, CDR2 YYREEE, per germline (reference sequence). Trimming cost V 3 bases and J 10 bases; bases outside gene matches: 8. The CDR3 has 14 amino acids.

There are a few counts of this clone. CDR3 sequence reads: CASSQRGTSGYNEQFF. Here the CDR3 DNA reads TGTGCCAGCTCCCAAAGGGGGACTAGCGGGTACAATGAGCAGTTCTTC. This chain links TRBV18 with TRBJ2-1; TRBD2 matches at 12 bases. The J segment lost 4 bases and the V segment lost 6 bases, leaving 7 bases of the junction unmatched. The CDR3 is 16 amino acids. CDR1 KGHSH and CDR2 LQKENI come from the germline V gene. Variable domain in full (rest from reference TRBV18 and TRBJ2-1): NAGVMQNPRHLVRRRGQEARLRCSPMKGHSHVYWYRQLPEEGLKFMVYLQKENIIDESGMPKERFSAEFPKEGPSILRIQQVVRGDSAAYFCASSQRGTSGYNEQFFGPGTRLTVL.

This rearrangement joins TRBV7-2 to TRBJ2-5, with TRBD1 matching over 8 bases. Germline V lookup: CDR1 SGHTA, CDR2 FQGNSA. This CDR3 region has 15 residues. The J segment lost 14 bases and the V segment lost 0 bases, leaving 14 bases of the junction unmatched. The chain's CDR3 is CASSLAYGQGRVDYF. The CDR3 coding sequence is TGTGCCAGCAGCTTAGCGTACGGACAGGGCAGGGTGGATTACTTC.

V is TRBV27 and J is TRBJ2-1, with D hard to call. Deletions cut 6 bases from V and 1 base from J, with 7 bases between. The germline V gene encodes CDR1 MNHEY and CDR2 SMNVEV (reference sequence). The CDR3 consists of 13 residues. Written as DNA, the CDR3 is TGTGCCAGCAGGAGCTTTTCCTACAATGAGCAGTTCTTC. It encodes CASRSFSYNEQFF.

This clone was seen a few times. The genes are TRBV28 and TRBJ2-1; 10 bases line up with TRBD2. The J segment lost 7 bases and the V segment lost 5 bases, leaving 8 bases of the junction unmatched. This CDR3 is 15 amino acids long. Germline values: CDR1 MDHEN, CDR2 SYDVKM. CDR3 sequence (DNA): TGTGCCAGCAGTATAGCGGGAGGAGGGGGTAATGAGCAGTTCTTC. As protein: CASSIAGGGGNEQFF.

The chain links TRBV5-1 to TRBJ2-1; 14 positions agree with TRBD2. V lost 4 bases, J lost 9 bases, and 9 bases stayed unmatched. The CDR3 spans 16 residues. The germline gives CDR1 SGHRS, CDR2 YFSETQ. CDR3 in DNA: TGCGCCAGCAGCCCAGAGGGACTAGCGGGAGTGGCTGAGCAGTTCTTC. It translates to CASSPEGLAGVAEQFF.

CDR3 sequence (DNA): TGTGCCAGCAGCCCGCCGAGCTCTGGGGCCAACGTCCTGACTTTC. Translation: CASSPPSSGANVLTF. This chain links TRBV7-2 with TRBJ2-6; the D is unclear. The CDR3 is 15 amino acids. In germline, CDR1 is SGHTA, CDR2 FQGNSA. The V end lost 5 bases, the J end lost 0 bases, and 8 bases lay between the germline ends.

This rearrangement joins TRBV9 to TRBJ1-5; possibly TRBD1 for D (6 bases). Germline V lookup: CDR1 SGDLS, CDR2 YYNGEE. The CDR3 is 15 amino acids. Trimming removed 3 bases from V and 4 bases from J, with 14 bases in between. This chain's CDR3 is CASSGGDTLNQPQHF. In nucleotides, the CDR3 is TGTGCCAGCAGCGGAGGGGACACGCTTAATCAGCCCCAGCATTTT.

This chain uses TRBV5-1 with TRBJ1-2; possibly TRBD1 for D (5 bases). Germline V gene data show CDR1 as SGHRS and CDR2 as YFSETQ. Trimming removed 4 bases from V and 3 bases from J, with 13 bases in between. The CDR3 covers 14 residues. The CDR3 loop reads CASSAGGTDYGYTF. CDR3 in DNA: TGCGCCAGCAGCGCGGGGGGAACGGACTATGGCTACACCTTC.

The table lists this clone with a few counts. The chain has TRBV14 and TRBJ2-3; 7 bases match TRBD2. The V gene end was trimmed by 0 bases and the J gene end by 14 bases; junction bases not matched to a gene: 8. CDR3 length: 13 amino acids. CDR1 is SGHDN, CDR2 FVKESK, per germline. CDR3 amino acids: CASSQEGRTRLYF. The CDR3 bases are TGTGCCAGCAGCCAAGAAGGAAGGACTAGACTGTATTTT.

The rearrangement uses TRBV2 and TRBJ2-1; D unclear. V gave up 4 bases and J gave up 9 bases, with 13 bases separating them. The CDR3 spans 13 residues. The germline gives CDR1 SNHLY, CDR2 FYNNEI. CDR3 residues: CASSGILVFEQFF. The CDR3 DNA reads TGTGCCAGCAGTGGGATCCTAGTATTTGAGCAGTTCTTC.

The rearrangement links TRBV4-2 to TRBJ2-1; 9 bases line up with TRBD2. Germline V gene data show CDR1 as LGHNA and CDR2 as YNFKEQ. Germline trimming cut 4 bases from V and 5 bases from J; bases unmatched to any gene: 6. The length of the CDR3 is 15 residues. The CDR3 reads CASSLQREANNEQFF. In nucleotides, the CDR3 is TGTGCCAGCAGCCTTCAGCGGGAGGCCAACAATGAGCAGTTCTTC.

The gene calls are TRBV4-2 and TRBJ1-2, with D hard to call. V was clipped by 1 base and J by 7 bases, with 13 bases between them. The germline V gene has CDR1 LGHNA and CDR2 YNFKEQ. The length of the CDR3 is 14 residues. DNA for the CDR3: TGTGCCAGCAGCCAAGCCTCCCTGGCGGCTGGCTACACCTTC. It translates to CASSQASLAAGYTF.

The rearrangement links TRBV15 to TRBJ1-2; TRBD1 agrees at 7 bases. This CDR3 has 18 amino acids. The germline CDR1 and CDR2 sequences are LNHNV and YYDKDF (reference sequence). V dropped 3 bases and J dropped 4; count of bases not matched to a gene: 17. CDR3 sequence reads: CATSSAQGGGVFPYGYTF. The CDR3 region has the DNA TGTGCCACCAGCAGCGCCCAGGGGGGTGGGGTTTTCCCCTATGGCTACACCTTC.

J is TRBJ2-1 and V is TRBV9, with 7 bases lining up with TRBD2. Per the germline V gene, CDR1 is SGDLS and CDR2 is YYNGEE. Trimming removed 0 bases from V and 5 bases from J; junction bases left unmatched: 5. The CDR3 runs 15 residues. Written as DNA, the CDR3 is TGTGCCAGCAGCGTAGGGCGGGGGAGGGACAATGAGCAGTTCTTC. Its translation: CASSVGRGRDNEQFF.

This chain links TRBV28 with TRBJ2-7, with 9 bases fitting TRBD1. The CDR3 spans 13 residues. Losses at the gene ends were 6 bases for V and 3 bases for J; bases not matched to a gene: 3. Germline values: CDR1 MDHEN, CDR2 SYDVKM. Written as DNA, the CDR3 is TGTGCCAGCAGAACGGGACAGGGCTACGAGCAGTACTTC. Protein: CASRTGQGYEQYF.

This clone turned up a few times. The CDR3 here is CASSPTGGGDQPQHF. CDR3 nucleotide sequence: TGTGCCAGCTCACCGACAGGGGGCGGCGATCAGCCCCAGCATTTT. The V call is TRBV18, the J call TRBJ1-5; 10 bases are a match to TRBD1. The V gene's germline CDR1 is KGHSH and CDR2 LQKENI. V trimming: 3 bases; J trimming: 5 bases; junction bases outside the gene matches: 4. This CDR3 comprises 15 residues.

This chain links TRBV9 with TRBJ1-1; D is unresolved. The CDR3 spans 13 residues. V was cut by 0 bases and J by 4 bases, with 7 bases left in between. CDR1 and CDR2 (germline): SGDLS, YYNGEE. CDR3 amino acids: CASSVGDSTEAFF. The CDR3 DNA reads as TGTGCCAGCAGCGTAGGAGATAGCACTGAAGCTTTCTTT.

The gene calls are TRBV6-1 and TRBJ1-2, with TRBD1 as a possible D gene (6 bases). Trimming pared 5 bases from V and 6 bases from J, leaving 16 bases between. Germline V gene lookup returns CDR1 MNHNS and CDR2 SASEGT. The CDR3 length is 14 residues. The CDR3: CASSFLRGSDGYTF. In nucleotides, the CDR3 is TGTGCCAGCAGTTTCCTCAGGGGTTCGGATGGCTACACCTTC.

V gene TRBV19 combines with J gene TRBJ1-1, with TRBD1 identical over 8 bases. This CDR3 spans 12 amino acids. Germline CDR1 reads LNHDA; CDR2 reads SQIVND (reference sequence). V gave up 6 bases and J gave up 5 bases; unmatched junction bases: 2. The CDR3 nucleotides read TGTGCCAGTAGGGACAGGGTGACTGAAGCTTTCTTT. This codes for CASRDRVTEAFF.

The gene calls are TRBV10-2 and TRBJ2-1; D is unresolved. Germline V gene data show CDR1 as WSHSY and CDR2 as SAAADI. This CDR3 region has 15 residues. V was cut by 6 bases and J by 0 bases, with 12 bases left in between. For the CDR3, the DNA is TGCGCCAGCAGGTTGCGGCAGCGCTCCTACAATGAGCAGTTCTTC. Its protein is CASRLRQRSYNEQFF.

V and J are TRBV6-1 and TRBJ2-7; the match to TRBD1 covers 10 bases. Germline loops: CDR1 MNHNS, CDR2 SASEGT. The trim removed 7 bases at V and 1 base at J, leaving 7 bases unmatched. CDR3 length equals 15 residues. CDR3 residues: CASITGTGASYEQYF. CDR3 nucleotide sequence: TGTGCCAGCATTACCGGGACAGGGGCATCCTACGAGCAGTACTTC.

The chain uses TRBV28 and TRBJ2-1; 10 bases line up with TRBD2. CDR1 and CDR2 from the germline V gene are MDHEN and SYDVKM. This CDR3 contains 15 residues. With V trimmed by 5 bases and J by 11 bases, 12 bases remained unmatched. Written as DNA, the CDR3 is TGTGCCAGCAGTCACCGGACTAGCGGACCTTGGAAGCAGTTCTTC. The encoded protein is CASSHRTSGPWKQFF.

This chain links TRBV9 with TRBJ1-6; D possibly corresponds to TRBD1 (5 bases). The CDR3 runs 14 residues. V dropped 7 bases and J dropped 5 bases, with 13 bases sitting between them. Germline V gene sequence: CDR1 SGDLS, CDR2 YYNGEE. This CDR3 is CASSWGGNNSPLHF. In DNA form, the CDR3 reads TGTGCCAGCTCCTGGGGGGGAAATAATTCACCCCTCCACTTT.

The gene calls are TRBV9 and TRBJ2-7, with D uncertain. CDR3 length: 14 amino acids. Germline V CDR1 and CDR2: SGDLS, YYNGEE. Deletions cut 0 bases from V and 3 bases from J, with 10 bases between. The CDR3 reads CASSVGGFHYEQYF. CDR3 bases: TGTGCCAGCAGCGTAGGAGGTTTCCACTACGAGCAGTACTTC.

In DNA form, the CDR3 reads TGTGCCAGCAGTCCCCGACTAGCGGGAGGACGATTCACCTACGAGCAGTACTTC. This sequence encodes CASSPRLAGGRFTYEQYF. This chain links TRBV28 with TRBJ2-7, with TRBD2 matching 13 bases. Germline trimming cut 5 bases from V and 2 bases from J; bases unmatched to any gene: 12. The CDR3 has 18 amino acids. CDR1 MDHEN and CDR2 SYDVKM come from the germline V gene.